By share of the sample, the clone carrying this TCR beta chain is medium-sized. The CDR3 runs to 13 residues. Trimming cost V 6 bases and J 4 bases, with 12 bases left between them. Per the germline V gene, CDR1 is MNHEY and CDR2 is SVGAGI. The protocol was immunoSEQ multiplex PCR, while the TCRdb copy is restricted to in-frame clones and leaves out a portion. The sample has about 50,000 clones, approximately 88% seen once. This specimen belongs to a study of blood T cell repertoires in COVID-19. This TCR was recovered from a human donor in a cohort sampled during active COVID-19. Sequencing input: peripheral blood. The chain has TRBV6-5 and TRBJ1-1; D perhaps matches TRBD1 (6 bases). CDR3 residues: CASRLQGATEAFF. DNA for the CDR3: TGTGCCAGCAGACTACAGGGCGCCACTGAAGCTTTCTTT.